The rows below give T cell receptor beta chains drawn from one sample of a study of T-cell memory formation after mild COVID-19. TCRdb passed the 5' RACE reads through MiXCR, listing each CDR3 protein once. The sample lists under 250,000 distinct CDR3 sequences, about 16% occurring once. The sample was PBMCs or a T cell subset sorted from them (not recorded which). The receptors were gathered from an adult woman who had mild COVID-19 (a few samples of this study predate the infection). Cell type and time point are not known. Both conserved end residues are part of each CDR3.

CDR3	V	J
CARRTALEDDEQYF	TRBV19	TRBJ2-7
CASSRLFVRVNTEAFF	TRBV3-1	TRBJ1-1
CASSPSTDGNEQFF	TRBV18	TRBJ2-1
CASSLDKVNTEAFF	TRBV5-1	TRBJ1-1
CASSQVSGQNYGYTF	TRBV4-2	TRBJ1-2
CASRPSQNTEAFF	TRBV6-2/TRBV6-3	TRBJ1-1
CASSQGQGADGELFF	TRBV4-3	TRBJ2-2
CAISDWSGGPDTQYF	TRBV10-3	TRBJ2-3
CASGDYNEQFF	TRBV12-3/TRBV12-4	TRBJ2-1
CASREAGGGTEAFF	TRBV6-6	TRBJ1-1
CASSPWTRQSPLHF	TRBV12-3/TRBV12-4	TRBJ1-6
CASSLSGGANNEQFF	TRBV7-6	TRBJ2-1
CASSLESWRGLRNEQFF	TRBV7-2	TRBJ2-1
CASSLSGGGAVDTQYF	TRBV5-5	TRBJ2-3
CASSLGLAGSSTDTQYF	TRBV7-6	TRBJ2-3
CASSLFAGYEQYF	TRBV11-3	TRBJ2-7
CASSAWVLHGYTF	TRBV7-2	TRBJ1-2
CASSPVGITEAFF	TRBV12-3/TRBV12-4	TRBJ1-1
CASSYSAGRPPGYTF	TRBV6-2/TRBV6-3	TRBJ1-2
CASSQEVRRTEAFF	TRBV14	TRBJ1-1
CASSLEQGGTDTQYF	TRBV4-1	TRBJ2-3
CAAKKVTGDAGELFF	TRBV6-1	TRBJ2-2
CASSSRTGQGPYGYTF	TRBV11-2	TRBJ1-2
CASSPPGTGAFYNEQFF	TRBV18	TRBJ2-1
CASSPRVSGFTYEQYF	TRBV7-2	TRBJ2-7
CASSFNRGGQFF	TRBV7-2	TRBJ2-1
CASSLVQGKVGYTF	TRBV5-6	TRBJ1-2
CASSYALSSGRDTQYF	TRBV6-5	TRBJ2-3
CASSLGTASYEQYF	TRBV12-3/TRBV12-4	TRBJ2-7
CASTIGYEQYF	TRBV6-1	TRBJ2-7
CAISDPTRGDMYF	TRBV10-3	TRBJ2-3
CASSLSLSRGAGTEAFF	TRBV12-3/TRBV12-4	TRBJ1-1
CASSRTENTEAFF	TRBV2	TRBJ1-1
CASSLATGLAATYEQYF	TRBV7-8	TRBJ2-7
CASRAVGQGQETQYF	TRBV5-1	TRBJ2-5
CASSETDNYGYTF	TRBV6-1	TRBJ1-2
CASSYQGLAGGPVGEQYF	TRBV7-2	TRBJ2-7
CASSLTPGGTGELFF	TRBV7-3	TRBJ2-2
CASSLETSGSTDTQYF	TRBV5-1	TRBJ2-3
CSARGQSNSPLHF	TRBV20-1	TRBJ1-6
CASSLVSGRFYNEQFF	TRBV5-1	TRBJ2-1
CASTRDSPNEKLFF	TRBV5-1	TRBJ1-4
CASSQEPLGRGYEQYF	TRBV4-3	TRBJ2-7
CASSATPAPGGGYTF	TRBV9	TRBJ1-2
CSARGGLATASSYNEQFF	TRBV20-1	TRBJ2-1
CASSYSIGGGSYEQYF	TRBV6-5	TRBJ2-7
CASSQPAWLATDTQYF	TRBV14	TRBJ2-3
CASSYRANYEQYF	TRBV12-3/TRBV12-4	TRBJ2-7
CASSSSLGLAGGPPMGEQFF	TRBV7-2	TRBJ2-1
CASVRGSWRPYEQYF	TRBV6-1	TRBJ2-7
CASSPGTSGGSYNEQFF	TRBV7-6	TRBJ2-1
CASSLDSDTQYF	TRBV5-1	TRBJ2-3
CASRRTGGDEKLFF	TRBV7-2	TRBJ1-4
CASSLGQGAPNSPLHF	TRBV7-9	TRBJ1-6
CASRYTGELFF	TRBV19	TRBJ2-2
CASSPPVETQYF	TRBV18	TRBJ2-5
CASSQMSTYGYTF	TRBV3-1	TRBJ1-2